This TCR beta chain was obtained from a study of T cells in localized non-small cell lung cancer. Study observations and caveats: An association was observed between higher blood T cell density and longer overall survival. Exceeding tumor, uninvolved adjacent lung had the highest T cell clonality.

V lost 5 bases and J lost 6; bases outside the gene matches: 7. CDR1 and CDR2 (germline): LNHDA, SQIVND (reference sequence). The CDR3 length is 14 residues. Comment on this clone: What it recognizes is unknown.

Libraries were prepared by immunoSEQ multiplex PCR; TCRdb keeps only in-frame clonotypes and omits some of them. The repertoire holds 50,000 or so clones, under 85% seen once, with just under 20% in the top ten. This material consisted of peripheral blood, taken before any cancer treatment. The sequence came from a female donor older than 55 with stage II squamous cell lung carcinoma. The chain uses TRBV19 and TRBJ2-7; TRBD2 aligns across 10 bases. The CDR3 loop is CASSPARTSGEQYF. For the CDR3, the DNA is TGTGCCAGTAGTCCCGCCCGGACTAGCGGCGAGCAGTACTTC.